One and the same sample provided the 25 T cell receptor beta chains below, sequenced in a study of T cells in Graves' hyperthyroidism and ophthalmopathy. Amplification targeted TCR beta CDR3 regions from RNA transcripts. The HTBI primer set was used in a first-round RT-PCR of the TCR CDR3. TCRdb ran MiXCR on the multiplex PCR reads and lists one entry per CDR3 protein. The sample shows 370,000 or so distinct CDR3 sequences, around an eighth of them seen only once. Sequenced: blood. The receptors stem from a man aged 25-40 years with Graves' hyperthyroidism that later progressed to Graves' ophthalmopathy.

In its sample, this clonotype was seen many times. The V call is TRBV2, the J call TRBJ1-2; D is unresolved. The CDR3 is 16 amino acids. Trimming shortened V by 0 bases and J by 0 bases, and 11 bases separated the two germline ends. CDR1 and CDR2 from the germline V gene are SNHLY and FYNNEI. The CDR3: CASSEALWASNYGYTF. The DNA of the CDR3 is TGTGCCAGCAGTGAAGCGCTCTGGGCCTCTAACTATGGCTACACCTTC. Using reference TRBV2 and TRBJ1-2 for the parts outside the CDR3, the full variable domain is EPEVTQTPSHQVTQMGQEVILRCVPISNHLYFYWYRQILGQKVEFLVSFYNNEISEKSEIFDDQFSVERPDGSNFTLKIRSTKLEDSAMYFCASSEALWASNYGYTFGSGTRLTVV.

Many counts were recorded for this clonotype. The chain couples TRBV5-1 to TRBJ1-6, with D unresolved. Trimming left V 0 bases short and J 7 bases short, with 11 bases between. The germline V gene encodes CDR1 SGHRS and CDR2 YFSETQ. The CDR3 covers 15 residues. In DNA form, the CDR3 reads TGCGCCAGCAGCTTGGACCGGGTCTTGAATTCACCCCTCCACTTT. Protein sequence: CASSLDRVLNSPLHF.

This clonotype was seen a few times. V usage is TRBV4-1 and J usage is TRBJ2-7; TRBD1 matches 10 bases. Germline CDR1 and CDR2: MGHRA and YSYEKL. The CDR3 is made up of 16 amino acids. The J segment lost 3 bases and the V segment lost 1 base, leaving 6 bases of the junction unmatched. This chain's CDR3 is CASSQVEGTGDYEQYF. The CDR3, as DNA: TGCGCCAGCAGCCAAGTCGAAGGGACAGGGGACTACGAGCAGTACTTC.

This clonotype was seen a handful of times. Relative to the germline gene, one junction end is altered; a read error may explain this. The V and J genes are TRBV7-6 and TRBJ2-7; TRBD2 matches at 7 bases. CDR1 is SGHVS and CDR2 is FNYEAQ in the germline V gene. This CDR3 contains 16 residues. The CDR3 DNA is TGTGCCAGCAGCTTTTGGGAGCGGGGTAGCTCCTACGAGGAGTACTTC. It is translated as CASSFWERGSSYEEYF.

This clonotype was counted many times. The chain carries TRBV13 and TRBJ1-3; tentatively, D is TRBD1 (5 bases). Deletions cut 5 bases from V and 0 bases from J, with 14 bases between. CDR1 is PRHDT, CDR2 FYEKMQ, per germline (reference sequence). The CDR3 runs 16 residues. This CDR3 reads CASSTWGGGSGNTIYF. Here the CDR3 DNA reads TGTGCCAGCAGCACCTGGGGGGGTGGCTCTGGAAACACCATATATTTT.

This clonotype was counted many times. The rearrangement uses TRBV5-1 and TRBJ2-3; D might be TRBD2 (6 bases). Germline CDR1 is SGHRS and CDR2 is YFSETQ. This CDR3 is 16 amino acids long. V was pared by 3 bases and J by 6 bases, with 20 bases between. In DNA form, the CDR3 reads TGCGCCAGCAGCTCCGGGTCTCAGCGGGTCGGGGATACGCAGTATTTT. Amino acids: CASSSGSQRVGDTQYF.

The chain couples TRBV24-1 to TRBJ2-7; D may be TRBD1 or TRBD2 (5 bases each). The CDR3 sequence is 15 residues long. The V gene lost 3 bases and the J gene lost 1 base, with 12 bases spanning the gap. CDR1 and CDR2 (germline): KGHDR, SFDVKD. The CDR3 reads CATSDGASLSYEQYF. CDR3 coding DNA: TGTGCCACCAGTGATGGGGCTAGCCTATCCTACGAGCAGTACTTC.

This clonotype has ten or more counts. The chain links TRBV11-3 to TRBJ2-1, with no clear D. Trimming shortened V by 4 bases and J by 0 bases, and 10 bases separated the two germline ends. CDR1 and CDR2 from the germline V gene are SGHNT and YENEEA. This CDR3 is 15 amino acids long. The CDR3 region is CASSSNELSYNEQFF. In DNA form, the CDR3 reads TGTGCCAGCAGCTCAAACGAGCTCTCCTACAATGAGCAGTTCTTC.

The V call is TRBV19, the J call TRBJ1-3, with TRBD1 matching 7 bases. CDR3 length equals 15 residues. In germline, CDR1 is LNHDA, CDR2 SQIVND (reference sequence). With V trimmed by 5 bases and J by 4 bases, 8 bases remained unmatched. The CDR3 loop is CASSLLTGRGNTIYF. CDR3 DNA sequence: TGTGCCAGTAGTCTACTGACAGGGCGAGGAAACACCATATATTTT.

Concerning this clonotype: At one end the junction does not follow the germline gene, possibly because of a read error. V is TRBV30 and J is TRBJ2-7; D may match TRBD1 or TRBD2 (5 bases each). Germline CDR1 and CDR2: GTSNPN and SVGIG (reference sequence). The CDR3 is 12 residues long. CDR3 coding DNA: TGTGCCTGGAGTACCGGGACCTACGAGCGGTACTTC. Translated, it gives CAWSTGTYERYF.

This clonotype was detected ten times or more. V and J are TRBV20-1 and TRBJ2-7; D remains ambiguous. V was trimmed by 7 bases and J by 2 bases, leaving 15 bases between them. This CDR3 is built from 13 residues. The germline V gene encodes CDR1 DFQATT and CDR2 SNEGSKA (reference sequence). Here the CDR3 DNA reads TGCAGTGTGTGCAGACCCGGACCCTACGAGCAGTACTTC. Translated, it gives CSVCRPGPYEQYF.

This clonotype came up many times. The chain couples TRBV18 to TRBJ2-3, with D possibly TRBD1 on 6 matching bases. This CDR3 has 15 amino acids. Germline assignment: CDR1 KGHSH and CDR2 LQKENI. Trimming stripped 4 bases from V and 0 bases from J, with 11 bases between. This CDR3 reads CASSLRQASTDTQYF. CDR3 nucleotides: TGTGCCAGCTCACTACGACAGGCTAGCACAGATACGCAGTATTTT.

This clonotype was observed many times. The genes are TRBV11-2 and TRBJ1-1, with a tentative D call TRBD1 (6 bases). Germline V CDR1 and CDR2: SGHAT, FQNNGV. This CDR3 is 16 amino acids long. The V and J ends lost 1 base and 1 base respectively, with 13 bases between them. CDR3 nucleotide sequence: TGTGCCAGCAGCTTAGGAGGGGGTAGGCAGAACACTGAAGCTTTCTTT. It yields the protein CASSLGGGRQNTEAFF.

This chain links TRBV27 with TRBJ2-7, with D uncertain. Germline CDR1 reads MNHEY; CDR2 reads SMNVEV (reference sequence). V shed 5 bases and J shed 2 bases, with 13 bases lying between them. This CDR3 has 14 residues. The CDR3 nucleotides read TGTGCCAGCAGTCTCAGTTTCCAAACCTACGAGCAGTACTTC. This sequence encodes CASSLSFQTYEQYF.

The rearrangement joins TRBV5-4 to TRBJ2-5; TRBD2 matches 8 bases. V gave up 6 bases and J gave up 6 bases; unmatched junction bases: 7. This CDR3 is 13 amino acids long. From germline, CDR1 is SGHNT and CDR2 YYREEE (reference sequence). CDR3: CASNWGTSKTQYF. CDR3 bases: TGTGCCAGCAACTGGGGGACTAGTAAGACCCAGTACTTC.

This clonotype has ten or more counts. The chain's CDR3 is CASGLVWGGPGNEQFF. CDR3 sequence (DNA): TGTGCTAGTGGTTTGGTCTGGGGGGGCCCCGGGAATGAGCAGTTCTTC. The chain combines TRBV12-5 with TRBJ2-1, with a tentative D call TRBD2 (7 bases). This CDR3 has 16 amino acids. The V end was cut by 0 bases, the J end by 7 bases, with 16 bases between. Germline CDR1 reads LGHNT; CDR2 reads FRNRAP. Supplemented by reference TRBV12-5 and TRBJ2-1, the full variable domain reads DARVTQTPRHKVTEMGQEVTMRCQPILGHNTVFWYRQTMMQGLELLAYFRNRAPLDDSGMPKDRFSAEMPDATLATLKIQPSEPRDSAVYFCASGLVWGGPGNEQFFGPGTRLTVL.

The V call is TRBV5-1, the J call TRBJ1-4, with 11 bases matching TRBD1. The CDR3 length is 14 residues. The J segment lost 10 bases and the V segment lost 4 bases, leaving 6 bases of the junction unmatched. Looked up from germline, CDR1 is SGHRS and CDR2 is YFSETQ. Here the CDR3 DNA reads TGCGCCAGCAGCGCGGGACAGGGGGAGGGAAAACTGTTTTTT. This sequence encodes CASSAGQGEGKLFF.

This chain joins TRBV28 and TRBJ1-4; TRBD1 is a possible D gene (5 bases). The CDR3 runs to 14 residues. V lost 3 bases to trimming and J lost 5 bases, with 10 bases between them. CDR1 is MDHEN, CDR2 SYDVKM, per germline. CDR3 sequence (DNA): TGTGCCAGCAGTTTCCCGACAGCCAATGAAAAACTGTTTTTT. Its translation is CASSFPTANEKLFF.

This clonotype was seen only a few times. The rearrangement uses TRBV18 and TRBJ2-2; 8 nucleotides align to TRBD1. Germline V lookup: CDR1 KGHSH, CDR2 LQKENI. The CDR3 sequence is 16 residues long. The V segment lost 4 bases and the J segment 2 bases; nucleotides outside the gene matches: 6. DNA for the CDR3: TGTGCCAGCTCACTCTCAGGGGGCTACAACACCGGGGAGCTGTTTTTT. Protein product: CASSLSGGYNTGELFF. The full variable domain, in which reference TRBV18 and TRBJ2-2 provide the parts outside the CDR3, is NAGVMQNPRHLVRRRGQEARLRCSPMKGHSHVYWYRQLPEEGLKFMVYLQKENIIDESGMPKERFSAEFPKEGPSILRIQQVVRGDSAAYFCASSLSGGYNTGELFFGEGSRLTVL.

This rearrangement joins TRBV30 to TRBJ2-7, with a tentative D call TRBD1 (6 bases). The CDR3 sequence is 14 residues long. With 4 bases removed from V and 0 bases from J, the gap between germline ends came to 13 bases. Germline V gives CDR1 GTSNPN, CDR2 SVGIG (reference sequence). In DNA, the CDR3 is TGTGCCTGGAACCCGGGACACCCCTCCTACGAGCAGTACTTC. Its protein is CAWNPGHPSYEQYF.

V is TRBV15 and J is TRBJ1-5, with 10 nucleotides matching TRBD1. The CDR3 totals 18 residues. The germline CDR1 and CDR2 sequences are LNHNV and YYDKDF (reference sequence). Trimming removed 3 bases from V and 6 bases from J; junction bases left unmatched: 14. CDR3 region: CATSSRPGQGKAGQPQHF. The CDR3 nucleotides read TGTGCCACCAGCAGCCGACCGGGACAGGGGAAAGCGGGTCAGCCCCAGCATTTT.

This chain joins TRBV19 and TRBJ1-2; D unresolved. Between the trimmed V and J ends, which lost 0 bases and 8 bases, there was a span of 19 bases. The CDR3 length is 16 residues. The germline gives CDR1 LNHDA, CDR2 SQIVND (reference sequence). In DNA, the CDR3 is TGTGCCAGTAGTATAGACAGCGCCTATGGGTTATGGGGCTACACCTTC. Protein sequence: CASSIDSAYGLWGYTF.

With respect to this clonotype: One end of the junction is discordant with germline, which a read error may explain. The chain carries TRBV5-1 and TRBJ2-5, with a weak D call TRBD2 (6 bases). CDR1 is SGHRS and CDR2 is YFSETQ in the germline V gene. The CDR3 runs to 15 residues. CDR3 bases: TGCGCCAGCAGCTTGGGGCAGGGACTTGGAGAGGCCCAGTACTTC. It specifies CASSLGQGLGEAQYF.

This clonotype was counted at least ten times. J is TRBJ1-2 and V is TRBV12-3 or TRBV12-4; 9 nucleotides match TRBD1. The trim removed 0 bases at V and 5 bases at J, leaving 7 bases unmatched. The CDR3 spans 16 residues. CDR3 in amino acids: CASSLALTGGKYGYTF. The CDR3 DNA reads as TGTGCCAGCAGTTTAGCCCTGACAGGGGGTAAATATGGCTACACCTTC.

This clonotype was counted at least ten times. The chain joins TRBV12-3 or TRBV12-4 to TRBJ1-2; D not certain. With 1 base removed from V and 12 bases from J, the gap between germline ends came to 15 bases. There are 13 residues in the CDR3. The CDR3 bases are TGTGCCAGCAGTTTAGAATTCATCGTCCCACACACCTTC. This codes for CASSLEFIVPHTF.